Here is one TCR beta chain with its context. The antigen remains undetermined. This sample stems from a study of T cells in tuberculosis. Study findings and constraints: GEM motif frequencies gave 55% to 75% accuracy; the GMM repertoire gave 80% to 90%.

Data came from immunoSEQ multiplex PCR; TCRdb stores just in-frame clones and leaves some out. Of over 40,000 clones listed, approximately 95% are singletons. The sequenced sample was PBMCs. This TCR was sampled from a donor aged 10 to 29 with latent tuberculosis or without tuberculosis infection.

CDR3 sequence (DNA): TGCGCCAGCAGCCCCAAGTCCGGGGAACCGTACGAGCAGTACTTC. Protein: CASSPKSGEPYEQYF. The chain joins TRBV4-3 to TRBJ2-7, with a weak D call TRBD2 (5 bases). V was cut by 4 bases and J by 4 bases, with 17 bases left in between. This CDR3 comprises 15 residues. Germline V lookup: CDR1 LGHNA, CDR2 YSLEER.